These 22 T cell receptor beta chains came from one sample sequenced in a study of PD-1 blockade in classical Hodgkin lymphoma. After autologous stem cell transplantation all patients relapsed, and prior brentuximab vedotin exposure differed between cohorts. Measured with immunoSEQ multiplex PCR; TCRdb has only the in-frame clones, and not every one. The sample yields some 100,000 clones, just under 95% seen once. The sample here was peripheral blood mononuclear cells (PBMCs), taken at baseline. Receptors originate from a human donor with classical Hodgkin lymphoma.

This chain joins TRBV5-5 and TRBJ1-4; D perhaps matches TRBD1 (6 bases). In germline, CDR1 is SGHKS, CDR2 YYEKEE (reference sequence). V shed 1 base and J shed 8 bases, with 9 bases lying between them. The CDR3 extends over 13 amino acids. The CDR3, as DNA: TGTGCCAGCAGCTTGAGGCAGGGGGAAAAACTGTTTTTT. This translates into CASSLRQGEKLFF.

This clone was counted a single time. The genes are TRBV7-6 and TRBJ1-5, with D possibly being TRBD1 (5 bases). Germline V gene sequence: CDR1 SGHVS, CDR2 FNYEAQ. V was trimmed by 0 bases and J by 4 bases, leaving 13 bases between them. The CDR3 contains 16 residues. This CDR3 reads CASSLAPRDGNQPQHF. The DNA of the CDR3 is TGTGCCAGCAGCTTAGCCCCCAGGGATGGTAATCAGCCCCAGCATTTT.

The chain employs TRBV16 and TRBJ1-5; D unresolved. The CDR3 spans 17 residues. The germline V and J ends were trimmed by 3 bases and 6 bases, with 21 bases remaining between them. Germline CDR1 is KGHSY and CDR2 is FQNENV. In DNA form, the CDR3 reads TGTGCCAGCAGCCAGACAAACCAGGTCCCCAGCTTTCAGCCCCAGCATTTT. Translating gives CASSQTNQVPSFQPQHF.

This clone was found once. The chain carries TRBV10-2 and TRBJ1-5, with TRBD1 identical over 7 bases. The ends lost 7 bases at V and 5 bases at J; junction bases unmatched: 8. The CDR3 runs 14 residues. Germline CDR1 WSHSY, CDR2 SAAADI. CDR3 nucleotides: TGCGCCAGCAACGGGGACAGATTAGATCAGCCCCAGCATTTT. Translation gives CASNGDRLDQPQHF.

The chain recombines TRBV29-1 with TRBJ2-7; 15 bases are a match to TRBD2. Unmatched junction bases numbered 1, after V lost 1 base and J lost 3 bases. The germline V gene has CDR1 SQVTM and CDR2 ANQGSEA. The CDR3 spans 15 residues. DNA for the CDR3: TGCAGCGTTGAAGGGACTAGCGGGAGGGGCTACGAGCAGTACTTC. As protein: CSVEGTSGRGYEQYF.

The rearrangement joins TRBV15 to TRBJ1-2, with D unresolved. The CDR3 covers 16 residues. Trimming pared 0 bases from V and 0 bases from J, leaving 11 bases between. Germline CDR1 reads LNHNV; CDR2 reads YYDKDF (reference sequence). The CDR3 DNA reads TGTGCCACCAGCAGAGATCCCGGGAGAGCTAACTATGGCTACACCTTC. Translation gives CATSRDPGRANYGYTF. The whole variable domain, remainder taken from reference TRBV15 and TRBJ1-2, is DAMVIQNPRYQVTQFGKPVTLSCSQTLNHNVMYWYQQKSSQAPKLLFHYYDKDFNNEADTPDNFQSRRPNTSFCFLDIRSPGLGDTAMYLCATSRDPGRANYGYTFGSGTRLTVV.

This chain uses TRBV6-6 with TRBJ2-4, with D perhaps TRBD2 (6 bases). Per the germline V gene, CDR1 is MNHNY and CDR2 is SVGAGI (reference sequence). The ends were cut back, 7 bases at V and 9 bases at J, with 13 bases in the middle. The length of the CDR3 is 12 residues. The CDR3 loop is CASTDPAGIQYF. In DNA form, the CDR3 reads TGTGCCAGCACTGACCCAGCGGGCATTCAGTACTTC.

The rearrangement joins TRBV6-4 to TRBJ2-7; D is ambiguous. Trimming shortened V by 7 bases and J by 6 bases, and 10 bases separated the two germline ends. The CDR3 contains 11 residues. CDR1 MRHNA and CDR2 SNTAGT come from the germline V gene. CDR3 protein: CASIRLSEQYF. The CDR3 nucleotides are TGTGCCAGCATCCGGTTGAGCGAGCAGTACTTC.

This sequence joins TRBV19 and TRBJ2-3, with 8 bases fitting TRBD2. With 6 bases clipped from V and 3 bases from J, the junction kept 5 bases outside the gene matches. This CDR3 spans 14 amino acids. Germline V gives CDR1 LNHDA, CDR2 SQIVND (reference sequence). The CDR3: CASSLPGGTDTQYF. Written as DNA, the CDR3 is TGTGCCAGTAGCCTACCGGGGGGGACAGATACGCAGTATTTT.

The chain couples TRBV6-5 to TRBJ2-7; 7 positions agree with TRBD1. The germline V gene encodes CDR1 MNHEY and CDR2 SVGAGI. This CDR3 region has 12 residues. V lost 6 bases and J lost 7; bases outside the gene matches: 6. In nucleotides, the CDR3 is TGTGCCAGCAGCCCGGGACAGAAAGAGCAGTACTTC. Encoded protein: CASSPGQKEQYF.

This rearrangement joins TRBV6-6 to TRBJ2-5; perhaps TRBD2 as D (5 bases). The CDR3 extends over 15 amino acids. V was trimmed by 2 bases and J by 0 bases, leaving 10 bases between them. The V gene's germline CDR1 is MNHNY and CDR2 SVGAGI (reference sequence). CDR3 nucleotide sequence: TGTGCCAGCAGTTACGGGAGCAGGAACCAAGAGACCCAGTACTTC. Protein sequence: CASSYGSRNQETQYF.

This chain uses TRBV7-8 with TRBJ2-2; TRBD1 aligns across 10 bases. The germline V gene has CDR1 SGHVS and CDR2 FQNEAQ. The V and J ends lost 4 bases and 4 bases, in that order; junction bases with no gene match: 6. The CDR3 runs to 16 residues. The CDR3 region is CASSYRDRGGTGELFF. DNA of the CDR3: TGTGCCAGCAGCTACCGGGACAGGGGCGGCACCGGGGAGCTGTTTTTT.

The chain has TRBV19 and TRBJ2-1, with a tentative D call TRBD2 (5 bases). Germline loops: CDR1 LNHDA, CDR2 SQIVND (reference sequence). CDR3 length: 19 amino acids. Trimming took 6 bases from V and 2 from J, leaving 26 bases between them. CDR3 region: CASSPDGVHVFWAYNEQFF. CDR3 sequence (DNA): TGTGCCAGTAGCCCGGACGGGGTCCATGTTTTCTGGGCCTACAATGAGCAGTTCTTC.

The CDR3 here is CASSSTMGLAKNEQFF. CDR3 sequence (DNA): TGCGCCAGCAGCTCTACTATGGGACTAGCGAAGAATGAGCAGTTCTTC. This chain connects TRBV5-1 to TRBJ2-1; 10 nucleotides line up with TRBD2. The trim removed 3 bases at V and 7 bases at J, leaving 10 bases unmatched. The CDR3 length is 16 residues. Germline assignment: CDR1 SGHRS and CDR2 YFSETQ.

The chain employs TRBV28 and TRBJ1-1; 7 nucleotides align to TRBD1. Germline CDR1 MDHEN, CDR2 SYDVKM. V dropped 6 bases and J dropped 1; count of bases not matched to a gene: 5. The CDR3 covers 14 residues. The CDR3 protein is CASRTGTANTEAFF. The CDR3 DNA follows: TGTGCCAGCAGAACCGGGACAGCGAACACTGAAGCTTTCTTT.

As DNA, the CDR3 is TGTGCCAGCAGTTACTCGGGGACAGGGGAGACCCAGTACTTC. This encodes CASSYSGTGETQYF. The chain is built from TRBV6-6 and TRBJ2-5, with 9 bases identical to TRBD1. J gave up 5 bases and V 0 bases, and 1 base lay outside the gene matches. Germline V gene lookup returns CDR1 MNHNY and CDR2 SVGAGI (reference sequence). There are 14 residues in the CDR3.

V and J are TRBV6-1 and TRBJ2-5; no clear D. Germline V CDR1 and CDR2: MNHNS, SASEGT. V dropped 6 bases and J dropped 1 base, with 9 bases sitting between them. The CDR3 extends over 13 amino acids. The CDR3 here is CASSPGPQETQYF. CDR3 nucleotide sequence: TGTGCCAGCAGCCCCGGACCCCAAGAGACCCAGTACTTC.

The chain joins TRBV6-1 to TRBJ2-1; D remains unclear. The CDR3 loop spans 15 amino acids. In germline, CDR1 is MNHNS, CDR2 SASEGT. The germline V and J ends were trimmed by 0 bases and 6 bases, with 12 bases remaining between them. In DNA, the CDR3 is TGTGCCAGCAGTGAAGCGCTCCGACTTTTCAATGAGCAGTTCTTC. Translated, it gives CASSEALRLFNEQFF.

The gene calls are TRBV6-5 and TRBJ2-7; 15 bases agree with TRBD2. J gave up 6 bases and V 7 bases, and 7 bases lay outside the gene matches. The CDR3 is 15 residues long. Germline lookup yields CDR1 MNHEY and CDR2 SVGAGI. The CDR3 loop reads CASTRKGLAGGEQYF. CDR3 sequence (DNA): TGTGCCAGCACCAGAAAGGGACTAGCGGGAGGCGAGCAGTACTTC.

J is TRBJ2-2 and V is TRBV4-1, with D possibly matching TRBD2 (6 bases). The germline gives CDR1 MGHRA, CDR2 YSYEKL. This CDR3 contains 15 residues. V was pared by 9 bases and J by 6 bases, with 20 bases between. As DNA, the CDR3 is TGCGCCAGTCTTGGCGGGAAAGTTTCTCCCGGGGAGCTGTTTTTT. This gives the protein CASLGGKVSPGELFF.

This clone has just a few counts. The chain joins TRBV30 to TRBJ1-1; possibly TRBD1 for D (6 bases). V shed 6 bases and J shed 6 bases, with 20 bases lying between them. Germline V CDR1 and CDR2: GTSNPN, SVGIG (reference sequence). This CDR3 is 14 amino acids long. CDR3 loop: CACNPGHLYAEAFF. The CDR3 DNA is TGTGCCTGTAACCCGGGACATCTGTACGCTGAAGCTTTCTTT.

Written as DNA, the CDR3 is TGTGCCAGCAGTTACTTACGGGGGCAGCCCCAGCATTTT. Its protein product is CASSYLRGQPQHF. The chain has TRBV6-5 and TRBJ1-5; a weak D match, TRBD1 (5 bases). CDR1 is MNHEY, CDR2 SVGAGI, per germline. The germline V and J ends were trimmed by 1 base and 7 bases, with 8 bases remaining between them. There are 13 residues in the CDR3.